This T cell receptor beta chain was identified during a study of response to subunit inactivated influenza vaccine. Findings and caveats of the study: Seasonal influenza vaccination, on each occasion, was suggested by the authors to recruit few new T cells.

One entry per CDR3 protein results from TCRdb running MiXCR on the RT-PCR reads. Of some 300,000 distinct CDR3 sequences in the sample, roughly 22% were seen once. This clonotype turned up a few times. Its antigen is not known. Unmatched junction bases numbered 10, after V lost 6 bases and J lost 7 bases. The length of the CDR3 is 15 residues. The V and J genes are TRBV12-3 or TRBV12-4 and TRBJ1-4; 8 bases align to TRBD1. The receptor was derived from a man between 50 and 75 years old who received an inactivated influenza vaccine. Sample: PBMCs from blood, taken less than 22 months after vaccination. The CDR3 loop is CASRTSDRDSEKLFF. The CDR3 DNA is TGTGCCAGCAGAACTTCGGACAGGGATAGTGAAAAACTGTTTTTT.